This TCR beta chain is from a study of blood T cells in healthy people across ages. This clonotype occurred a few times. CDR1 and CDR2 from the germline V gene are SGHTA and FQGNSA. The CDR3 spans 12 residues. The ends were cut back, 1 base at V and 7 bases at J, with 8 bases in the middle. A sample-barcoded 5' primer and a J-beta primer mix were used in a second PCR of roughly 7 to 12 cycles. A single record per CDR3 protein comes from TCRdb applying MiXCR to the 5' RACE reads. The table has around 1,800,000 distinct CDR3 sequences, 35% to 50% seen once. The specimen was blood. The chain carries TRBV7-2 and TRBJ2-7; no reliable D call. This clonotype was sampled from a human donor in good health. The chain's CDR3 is CASSLVSSEQYF. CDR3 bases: TGTGCCAGCAGCTTAGTATCCTCGGAGCAGTACTTC.